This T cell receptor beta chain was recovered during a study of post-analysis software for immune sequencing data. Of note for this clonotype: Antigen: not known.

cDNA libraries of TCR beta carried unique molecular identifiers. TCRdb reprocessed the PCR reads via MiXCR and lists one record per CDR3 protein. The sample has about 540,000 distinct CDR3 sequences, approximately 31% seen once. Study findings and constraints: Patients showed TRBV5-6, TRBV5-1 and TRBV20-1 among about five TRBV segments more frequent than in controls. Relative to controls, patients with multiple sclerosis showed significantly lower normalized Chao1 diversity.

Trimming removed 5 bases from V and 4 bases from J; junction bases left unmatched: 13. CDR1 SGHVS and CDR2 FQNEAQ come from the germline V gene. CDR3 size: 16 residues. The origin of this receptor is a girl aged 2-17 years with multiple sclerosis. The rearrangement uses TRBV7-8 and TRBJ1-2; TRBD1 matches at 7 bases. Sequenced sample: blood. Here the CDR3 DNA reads TGTGCCAGCAGCCCGACGCCAGGGGGACGAGGCTATGGCTACACCTTC. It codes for CASSPTPGGRGYGYTF.